Below are 6 T cell receptor beta chains sequenced from a single sample in a study of blood T cell repertoires in COVID-19. Sequencing was performed with immunoSEQ multiplex PCR; in TCRdb, only in-frame clones are kept and a portion is missing. The table lists 400,000 to 450,000 clones, over 75% of them singletons. The source material was peripheral blood. The receptors were sampled from a woman aged 40 to 50 with COVID-19, enrolled during active disease.

V usage is TRBV20-1 and J usage is TRBJ2-4; D perhaps matches TRBD1 (5 bases). Germline V gene data show CDR1 as DFQATT and CDR2 as SNEGSKA (reference sequence). The CDR3 contains 10 residues. Trimming cost V 4 bases and J 12 bases, with 10 bases left between them. The CDR3 protein is CSANLQGQYF. The CDR3 nucleotides read TGCAGTGCTAATCTGCAGGGTCAGTACTTC.

This chain uses TRBV18 with TRBJ1-1; 11 bases map to TRBD1. This CDR3 is built from 17 residues. CDR1 is KGHSH, CDR2 LQKENI, per germline. The J segment lost 4 bases and the V segment lost 0 bases, leaving 7 bases of the junction unmatched. CDR3 residues: CASSPPGTGGSVTEAFF. Here the CDR3 DNA reads TGTGCCAGCTCACCACCGGGGACAGGGGGATCGGTCACTGAAGCTTTCTTT.

The rearrangement uses TRBV3-1 (or the pseudogene TRBV3-2) and TRBJ1-4; D remains unclear. The V end lost 8 bases, the J end lost 4 bases, and 11 bases lay between the germline ends. Germline CDR1 and CDR2: LGHDT and YNNKEL (reference sequence). The CDR3 runs 13 residues. CDR3 DNA sequence: TGTGCCAGCGGACTACGGGGTAATGAAAAACTGTTTTTT. This sequence encodes CASGLRGNEKLFF.

This clone was recorded once. The V call is TRBV7-6, the J call TRBJ1-5; 9 bases fit TRBD1. With 5 bases clipped from V and 4 bases from J, the junction kept 9 bases outside the gene matches. This CDR3 region has 16 residues. Germline V gene sequence: CDR1 SGHVS, CDR2 FNYEAQ. In nucleotides, the CDR3 is TGTGCCAGCAGCCAAGAGGCGGGACAGGGTAATCAGCCCCAGCATTTT. Its protein product is CASSQEAGQGNQPQHF.

V usage is TRBV9 and J usage is TRBJ1-2; D is possibly TRBD1 (6 bases). Trimming cost V 3 bases and J 8 bases, with 17 bases left between them. The CDR3 contains 14 residues. Per germline, CDR1 SGDLS and CDR2 YYNGEE. The CDR3 region is CASSGGGSPKGYTF. For the CDR3, the DNA is TGTGCCAGCAGCGGGGGGGGCAGTCCTAAGGGCTACACCTTC.

V and J are TRBV23-1 and TRBJ2-5, with 9 bases identical to TRBD2. TRBV23-1 qualifies as an ORF whose function is uncertain. This CDR3 is built from 15 residues. Trimming cost V 0 bases and J 5 bases; bases outside gene matches: 4. CDR3 coding DNA: TGCGCCAGCAGTCAATCGGGGACTAGCAACGAGACCCAGTACTTC. It encodes CASSQSGTSNETQYF.